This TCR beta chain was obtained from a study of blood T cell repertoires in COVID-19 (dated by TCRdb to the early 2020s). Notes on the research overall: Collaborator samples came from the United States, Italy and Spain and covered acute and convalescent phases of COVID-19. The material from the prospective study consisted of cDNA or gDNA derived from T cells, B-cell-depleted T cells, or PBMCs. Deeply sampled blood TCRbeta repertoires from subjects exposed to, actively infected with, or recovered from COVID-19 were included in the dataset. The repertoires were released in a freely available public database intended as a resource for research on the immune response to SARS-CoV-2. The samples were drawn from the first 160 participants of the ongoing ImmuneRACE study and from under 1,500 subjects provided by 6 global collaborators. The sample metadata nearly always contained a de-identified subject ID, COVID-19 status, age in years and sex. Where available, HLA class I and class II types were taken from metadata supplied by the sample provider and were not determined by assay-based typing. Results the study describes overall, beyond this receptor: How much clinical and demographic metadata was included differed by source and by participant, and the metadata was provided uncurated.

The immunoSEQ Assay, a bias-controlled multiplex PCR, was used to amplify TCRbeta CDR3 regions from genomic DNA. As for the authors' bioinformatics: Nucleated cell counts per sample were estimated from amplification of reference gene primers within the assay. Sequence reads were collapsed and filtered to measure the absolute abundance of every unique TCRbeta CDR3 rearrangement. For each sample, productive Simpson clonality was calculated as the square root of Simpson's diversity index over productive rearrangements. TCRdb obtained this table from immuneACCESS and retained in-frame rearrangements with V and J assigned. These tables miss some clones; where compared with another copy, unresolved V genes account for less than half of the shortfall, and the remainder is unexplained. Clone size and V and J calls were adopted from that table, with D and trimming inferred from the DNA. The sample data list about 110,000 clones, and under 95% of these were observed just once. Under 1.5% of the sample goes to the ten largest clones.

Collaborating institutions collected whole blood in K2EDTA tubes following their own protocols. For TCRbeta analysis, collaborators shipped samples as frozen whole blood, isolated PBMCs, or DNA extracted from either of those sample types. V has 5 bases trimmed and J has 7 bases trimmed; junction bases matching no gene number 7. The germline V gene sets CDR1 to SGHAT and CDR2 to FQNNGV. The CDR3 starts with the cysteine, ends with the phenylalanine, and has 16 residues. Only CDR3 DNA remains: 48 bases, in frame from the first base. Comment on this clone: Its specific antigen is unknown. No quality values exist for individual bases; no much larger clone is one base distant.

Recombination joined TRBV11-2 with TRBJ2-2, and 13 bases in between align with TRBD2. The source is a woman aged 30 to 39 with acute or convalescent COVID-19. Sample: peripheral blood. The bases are TGTGCCAGCAGCGGTGGACTAGCGGGAGTGGACGGGGAGCTGTTTTTT. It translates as CASSGGLAGVDGELFF.